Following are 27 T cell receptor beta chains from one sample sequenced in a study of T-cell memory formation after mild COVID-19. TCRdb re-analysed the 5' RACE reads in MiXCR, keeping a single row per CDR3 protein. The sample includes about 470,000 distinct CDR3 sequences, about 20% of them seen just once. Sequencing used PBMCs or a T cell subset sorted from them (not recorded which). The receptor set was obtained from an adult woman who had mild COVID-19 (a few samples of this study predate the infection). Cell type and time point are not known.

CDR3: CASSQAGGPGELFF. DNA of the CDR3: TGTGCCAGCAGCCAAGCAGGGGGTCCCGGGGAGCTGTTTTTT. This chain joins TRBV3-1 and TRBJ2-2; 7 nucleotides agree with TRBD1. This CDR3 spans 14 amino acids. Germline-derived CDR1 and CDR2 are LGHDT and YNNKEL (reference sequence). V was clipped by 1 base and J by 6 bases; unmatched bases: 2.

The CDR3 coding sequence is TGTGCCATCAGGGGGACAACAGGGGACGAGCAGTACTTC. Its protein is CAIRGTTGDEQYF. The chain uses TRBV10-3 and TRBJ2-7, with TRBD1 matching over 7 bases. Germline values: CDR1 ENHRY, CDR2 SYGVKD. The junction had 7 bases not matched to a gene; V was cut back by 6 bases and J by 5 bases. This CDR3 comprises 13 residues.

In nucleotides, the CDR3 is TGTGCCAGCAGCCCCCAGACTAGCGGGATCCAAGAGACCCAGTACTTC. This translates into CASSPQTSGIQETQYF. J is TRBJ2-5 and V is TRBV9; 11 nucleotides match TRBD2. CDR1 is SGDLS and CDR2 is YYNGEE in the germline V gene. The CDR3 totals 16 residues. V shed 4 bases and J 1 base; nucleotides not matched to a gene: 6. The full variable domain, with the rest looked up from reference TRBV9 and TRBJ2-5, is DSGVTQTPKHLITATGQRVTLRCSPRSGDLSVYWYQQSLDQGLQFLIQYYNGEERAKGNILERFSAQQFPDLHSELNLSSLELGDSALYFCASSPQTSGIQETQYFGPGTRLLVL.

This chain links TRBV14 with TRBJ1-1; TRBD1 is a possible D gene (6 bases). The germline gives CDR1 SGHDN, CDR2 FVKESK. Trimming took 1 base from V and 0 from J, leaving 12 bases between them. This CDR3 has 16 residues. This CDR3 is CASSQARGRVNTEAFF. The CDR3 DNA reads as TGTGCCAGCAGCCAAGCCCGGGGGCGGGTGAACACTGAAGCTTTCTTT.

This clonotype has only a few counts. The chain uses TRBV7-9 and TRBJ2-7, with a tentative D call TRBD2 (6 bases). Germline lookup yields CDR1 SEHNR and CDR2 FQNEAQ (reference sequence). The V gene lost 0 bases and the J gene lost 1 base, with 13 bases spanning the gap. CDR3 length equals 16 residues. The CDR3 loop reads CASSLAWGLSSYEQYF. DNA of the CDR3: TGTGCCAGCAGCTTAGCTTGGGGACTGAGTTCCTACGAGCAGTACTTC.

The DNA of the CDR3 is TGTGCCAGCAGCTTACGATGGTCTAGCACAGATACGCAGTATTTT. This sequence encodes CASSLRWSSTDTQYF. The chain carries TRBV9 and TRBJ2-3, with unresolved D. The germline CDR1 and CDR2 sequences are SGDLS and YYNGEE. This CDR3 is built from 15 residues. V was pared by 4 bases and J by 0 bases, with 12 bases between.

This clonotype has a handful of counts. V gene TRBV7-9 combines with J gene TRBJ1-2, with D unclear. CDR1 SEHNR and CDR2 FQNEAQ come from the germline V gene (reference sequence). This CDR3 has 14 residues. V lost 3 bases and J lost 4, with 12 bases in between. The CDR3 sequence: CASSFPTGTYGYTF. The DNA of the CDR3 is TGTGCCAGCAGCTTTCCTACGGGTACCTATGGCTACACCTTC.

For the CDR3, the DNA is TGCGCCAGCAGCCAAGACTGGCAGGCGATCAATCAGCCCCAGCATTTT. It is translated as CASSQDWQAINQPQHF. J is TRBJ1-5 and V is TRBV4-1, with unresolved D. CDR3 size: 16 residues. The germline gives CDR1 MGHRA, CDR2 YSYEKL. The V gene lost 0 bases and the J gene lost 3 bases, with 12 bases spanning the gap.

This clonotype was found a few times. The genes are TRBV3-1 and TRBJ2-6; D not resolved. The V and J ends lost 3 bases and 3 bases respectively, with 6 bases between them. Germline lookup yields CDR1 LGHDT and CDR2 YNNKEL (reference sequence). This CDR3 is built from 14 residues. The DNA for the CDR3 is TGTGCCAGCAGCCAGTCCCGTGGGGCCAACGTCCTGACTTTC. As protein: CASSQSRGANVLTF.

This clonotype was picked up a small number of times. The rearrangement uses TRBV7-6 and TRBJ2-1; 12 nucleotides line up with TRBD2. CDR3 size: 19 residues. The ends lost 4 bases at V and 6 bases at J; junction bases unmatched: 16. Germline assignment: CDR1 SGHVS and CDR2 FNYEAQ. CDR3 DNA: TGTGCCAGCAGCTCCTTCTCTCACCTAGCGGGGGGGCCCGCCAATGAGCAGTTCTTC. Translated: CASSSFSHLAGGPANEQFF.

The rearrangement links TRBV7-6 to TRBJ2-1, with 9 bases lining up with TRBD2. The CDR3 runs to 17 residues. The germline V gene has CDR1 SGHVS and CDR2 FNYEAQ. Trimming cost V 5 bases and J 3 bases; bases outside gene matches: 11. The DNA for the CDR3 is TGTGCCAGCAGCCCCCGAGGGAGGCGGGAGGGCTACAATGAGCAGTTCTTC. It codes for CASSPRGRREGYNEQFF.

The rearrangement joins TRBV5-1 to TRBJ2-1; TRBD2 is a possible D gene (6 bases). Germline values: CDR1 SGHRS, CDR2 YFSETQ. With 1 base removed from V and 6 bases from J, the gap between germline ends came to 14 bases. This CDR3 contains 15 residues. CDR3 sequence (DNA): TGCGCCAGCAGCTTGAATGGGGGGACGGTCAATGAGCAGTTCTTC. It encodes CASSLNGGTVNEQFF.

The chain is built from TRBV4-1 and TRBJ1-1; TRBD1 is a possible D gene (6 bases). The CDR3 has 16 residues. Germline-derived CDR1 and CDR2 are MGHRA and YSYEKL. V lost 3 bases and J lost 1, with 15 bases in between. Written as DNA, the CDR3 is TGCGCCAGCAGCCACCGTGTCAGGGGAGAGAACACTGAAGCTTTCTTT. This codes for CASSHRVRGENTEAFF.

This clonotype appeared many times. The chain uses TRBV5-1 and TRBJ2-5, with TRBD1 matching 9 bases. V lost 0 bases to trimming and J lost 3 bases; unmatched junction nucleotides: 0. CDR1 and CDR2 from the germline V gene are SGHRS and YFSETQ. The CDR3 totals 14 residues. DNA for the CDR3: TGCGCCAGCAGCTTGGGACAGGGGGAAGAGACCCAGTACTTC. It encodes CASSLGQGEETQYF. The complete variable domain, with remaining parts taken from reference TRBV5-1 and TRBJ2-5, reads KAGVTQTPRYLIKTRGQQVTLSCSPISGHRSVSWYQQTPGQGLQFLFEYFSETQRNKGNFPGRFSGRQFSNSRSEMNVSTLELGDSALYLCASSLGQGEETQYFGPGTRLLVL.

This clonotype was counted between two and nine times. In nucleotides, the CDR3 is TGCAGCGTTGATCGGACTAGCACAGATACGCAGTATTTT. Translation: CSVDRTSTDTQYF. The chain uses TRBV29-1 and TRBJ2-3; weak D call: TRBD2 (5 bases). V gave up 3 bases and J gave up 0 bases, with 7 bases separating them. The CDR3 extends over 13 amino acids. CDR1 is SQVTM, CDR2 ANQGSEA, per germline.

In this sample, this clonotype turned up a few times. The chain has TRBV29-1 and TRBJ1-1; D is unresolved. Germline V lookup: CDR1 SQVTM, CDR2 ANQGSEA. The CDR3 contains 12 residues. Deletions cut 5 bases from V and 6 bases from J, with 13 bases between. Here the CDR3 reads CSVSGSGPEAFF. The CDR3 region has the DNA TGCAGCGTTTCGGGTTCGGGCCCTGAAGCTTTCTTT.

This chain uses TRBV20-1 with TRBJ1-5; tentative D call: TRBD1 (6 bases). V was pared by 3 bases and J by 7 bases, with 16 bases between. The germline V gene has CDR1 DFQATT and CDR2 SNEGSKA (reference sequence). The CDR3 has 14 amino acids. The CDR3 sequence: CSASNREVWQPQHF. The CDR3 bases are TGCAGTGCTAGCAACAGGGAGGTCTGGCAGCCCCAGCATTTT.

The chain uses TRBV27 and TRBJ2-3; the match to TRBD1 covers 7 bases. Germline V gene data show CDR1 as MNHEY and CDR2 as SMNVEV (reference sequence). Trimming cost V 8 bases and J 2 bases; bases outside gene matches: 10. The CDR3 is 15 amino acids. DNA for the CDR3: TGTGCCAGCGGGTTGACAGGGCTCTCCACAGATACGCAGTATTTT. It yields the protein CASGLTGLSTDTQYF.

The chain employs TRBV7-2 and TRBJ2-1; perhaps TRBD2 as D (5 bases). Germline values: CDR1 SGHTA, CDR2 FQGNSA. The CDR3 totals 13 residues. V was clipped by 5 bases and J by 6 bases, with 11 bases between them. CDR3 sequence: CASSLRTVNEQFF. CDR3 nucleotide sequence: TGTGCCAGCAGCCTTCGGACTGTCAATGAGCAGTTCTTC.

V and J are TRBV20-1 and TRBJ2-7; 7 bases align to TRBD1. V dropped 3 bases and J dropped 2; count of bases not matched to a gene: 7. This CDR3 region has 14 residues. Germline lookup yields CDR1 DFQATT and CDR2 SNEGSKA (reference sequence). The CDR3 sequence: CSASAGDRTYEQYF. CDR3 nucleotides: TGCAGTGCTAGTGCTGGGGACAGAACCTACGAGCAGTACTTC.

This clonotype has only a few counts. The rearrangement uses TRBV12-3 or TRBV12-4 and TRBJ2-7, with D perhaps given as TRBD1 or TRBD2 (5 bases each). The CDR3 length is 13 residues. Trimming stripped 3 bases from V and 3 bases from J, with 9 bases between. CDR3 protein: CASSLGRYYEQYF. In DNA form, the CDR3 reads TGTGCCAGCAGTTTGGGACGCTACTACGAGCAGTACTTC.

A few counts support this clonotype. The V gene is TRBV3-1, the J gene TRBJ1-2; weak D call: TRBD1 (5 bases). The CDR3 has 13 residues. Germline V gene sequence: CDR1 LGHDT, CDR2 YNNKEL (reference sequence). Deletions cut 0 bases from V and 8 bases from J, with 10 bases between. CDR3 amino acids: CASSQDGGRGYTF. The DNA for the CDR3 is TGTGCCAGCAGCCAAGACGGGGGTCGCGGCTACACCTTC.

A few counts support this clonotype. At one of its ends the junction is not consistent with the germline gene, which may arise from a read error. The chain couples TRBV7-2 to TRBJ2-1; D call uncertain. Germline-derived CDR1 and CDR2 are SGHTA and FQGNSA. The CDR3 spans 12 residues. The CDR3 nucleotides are TGTGCCAGCAGCTCCTCCATCTCCGCACACCTCTTC. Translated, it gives CASSSSISAHLF.

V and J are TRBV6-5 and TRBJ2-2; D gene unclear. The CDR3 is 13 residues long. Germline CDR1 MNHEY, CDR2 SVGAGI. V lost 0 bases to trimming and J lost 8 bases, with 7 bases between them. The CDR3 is CASSYSVWGELFF. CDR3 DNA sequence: TGTGCCAGCAGTTACTCGGTTTGGGGGGAGCTGTTTTTT.

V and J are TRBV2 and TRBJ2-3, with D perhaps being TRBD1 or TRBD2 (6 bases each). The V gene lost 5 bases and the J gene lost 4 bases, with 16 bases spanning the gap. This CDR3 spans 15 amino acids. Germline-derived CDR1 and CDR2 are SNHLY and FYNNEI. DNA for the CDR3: TGTGCCAGCAGTAATGATGGGGGGCAGTCAGATACGCAGTATTTT. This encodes CASSNDGGQSDTQYF. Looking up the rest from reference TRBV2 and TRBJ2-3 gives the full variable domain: EPEVTQTPSHQVTQMGQEVILRCVPISNHLYFYWYRQILGQKVEFLVSFYNNEISEKSEIFDDQFSVERPDGSNFTLKIRSTKLEDSAMYFCASSNDGGQSDTQYFGPGTRLTVL.

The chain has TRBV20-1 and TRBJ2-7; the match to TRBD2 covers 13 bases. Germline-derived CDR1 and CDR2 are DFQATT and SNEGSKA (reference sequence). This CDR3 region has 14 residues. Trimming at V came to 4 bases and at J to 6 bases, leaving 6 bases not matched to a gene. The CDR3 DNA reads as TGCAGTGCTACCGGACTAGCGGGAGATCTCGAGCAGTACTTC. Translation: CSATGLAGDLEQYF.

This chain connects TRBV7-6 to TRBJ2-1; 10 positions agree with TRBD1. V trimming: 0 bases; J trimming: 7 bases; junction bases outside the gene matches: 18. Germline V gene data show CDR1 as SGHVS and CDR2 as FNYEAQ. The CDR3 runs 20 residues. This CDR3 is CASSLALGQGWLAGQNEQFF. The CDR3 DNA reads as TGTGCCAGCAGCTTAGCCTTGGGACAGGGGTGGTTAGCGGGACAAAATGAGCAGTTCTTC.